This T cell receptor beta chain was retrieved from a study of shared clonotypes between healthy human individuals. The study, taken as a whole, reports: As a rule, naive subsets had a larger estimated richness than memory subsets. Collection of samples was limited to blood; tissue repertoires likely differ. The study drew on few donors, limiting represented genetic and exposure-history diversity.

The data were produced by immunoSEQ multiplex PCR, yet TCRdb's version contains in-frame clones alone and is incomplete. This table holds about 1.5 million clones, around 98% found once. Germline V gene sequence: CDR1 SEHNR, CDR2 FQNEAQ (reference sequence). The CDR3 runs 12 residues. Trimming removed 5 bases at V and 4 bases at J, with 6 bases between. Concerning this clone itself: What it recognizes is unknown.

This rearrangement joins TRBV7-9 to TRBJ1-5, with unresolved D. Sequencing was carried out using naive CD4+ T cells sorted from blood. Subset here: CD45RA+ positively selected. The clonotype originates from a man aged 25 to 40 in good health. CDR3 sequence (DNA): TGTGCCAGCAGCATGTTAAATCAGCCCCAGCATTTT. Translated: CASSMLNQPQHF.